This TCR beta chain was observed in a study of cytomegalovirus exposure and HLA in healthy donors (dated by TCRdb to 2016 to 2017). As for the study more broadly: According to an earlier analysis of 450 to 650 of the donors, roughly 180 million T cells yielded 100 million or so unique TCR beta sequences and about 300 Gb of sequence data. Approximately 300 gigabases of sequencing data and tens of millions of unique TCR sequences were included in an early release covering 500 to 750 HLA-typed donors. Of the roughly 390 genotyped donors, over 70% fell in the genetic ancestry cluster associated with self-reported Caucasian donors. The study was designed to test whether signatures of past pathogen exposure could be identified by cataloging public T cell receptors. Using immunosequencing, the study profiled T cell repertoires from around 680 subjects and related those repertoires to cytomegalovirus serostatus. Along with the approximately 700-subject first cohort, a separate validation cohort of more than 90 different subjects was used. To predict cytomegalovirus infection status, the study combined high-throughput TCR immunosequencing, statistical association of individual TCRs with disease status, and machine learning. To study patterns of TCR occurrence, a later analysis re-analyzed previously published TCR beta repertoires from several hundred donors and added high-resolution HLA genotyping. In the later analysis, no new phenotypic data were used to find candidate immune exposures; instead, reliance was placed on TCR beta sequences and their occurrence across donors. To decide whether each TCR beta V gene segment behaved as functional or pseudogenic, an earlier analysis of some 600 of the donors relied on high-throughput TCR beta sequencing. Donor age, sex, ethnicity and CMV serostatus were collected together with the repertoire data. A later genetic analysis used genome-wide SNP genotypes for about 60% of the roughly 670 donors, treating that subset as a discovery cohort. Every repertoire in the discovery cohort had been generated on one and the same sequencing platform. Class I and class II HLA loci were covered by the typing at four-digit resolution. Typing coverage differed by locus: A, B, C, DRB1 and DQB1 were typed in roughly 620-630 donors, DQA1 in about 510, DPA1 in 600 to 610, and DPB1 in just under 490. A handful of DR-DQ haplotypes were handled as single units for association and clustering because linkage in the cohort was strong. Across approximately 420 genotyped donors of the cohort, an average of roughly 230,000 unique TCR beta nucleotide sequences per donor were sequenced, and approximately 19% of those sequences were non-productive. The full study reports these points: In a later analysis, HLA-associated TCR beta chains showed more clonal expansion and lower generation probabilities than non-associated chains that were equally common. In the study, some 160 TCR beta chains were listed as associated with cytomegalovirus. In a later analysis, most CMV-associated TCR beta chains were found to appear HLA-restricted, with HLA associations seemingly driven largely by CMV exposure. In this cohort, only TCR beta chains were sequenced, and detectable features were limited by the absence of alpha or paired-chain data. Correlated functional status among segregating V segments might reflect linkage disequilibrium, but an unknown experimental factor could not be ruled out. The classifier was reported to diagnose cytomegalovirus status with high specificity and sensitivity in both the original cohort and the validation cohort. Three of the identified cytomegalovirus-associated TCR beta chains were confirmed in vitro to be specific for cytomegalovirus antigens. In a later analysis, several top co-occurrence clusters were reported to appear linked to parvovirus B19, influenza, CMV and Epstein-Barr virus. Approximately 18 rarely observed V segments, including chromosome 9 orphons, were excluded from the earlier analysis of 550 to 700 of the donors because counts were too low. It was suggested by the authors that the approach could potentially be generalized to other disease states and immunological phenotypes. For the cohort, immune exposure information was limited to CMV serostatus. When HLA alleles, especially DR and DQ, strongly co-occurred, TCR associations were difficult to assign to individual alleles. In a later analysis, the rate of TCR association differed among HLA loci, with DRB1 alleles having the most associated TCRs and HLA-C alleles having the fewest. In a later analysis, some 18,000 TCR beta sequences were associated with specific HLA alleles at a false discovery rate of 0.05. Most TCR sequences were observed very rarely across donors, whereas some public TCRs were present in many individuals. The presence/absence analyses assumed that sequencing depth was roughly uniform across donors, and that assumption may not be true. Because HLA typing was missing for some donors at each locus, association tests included only the typed subset. An earlier analysis of approximately 530 of the donors showed that most TCR beta V segments appeared in productive rearrangements either about 87% or about 30% of the time, which broadly matched IMGT annotations. V-gene and J-gene trimming of TCR beta chains was associated with a missense DCLRE1C variant in a later genetic analysis, and the association was replicated in an independent cohort. A further reported finding was that TCR beta sequences accurately predicted the HLA-A and HLA-B alleles for most subjects in the first cohort. Compared with the roughly 600-donor mean, donors in an Asian-associated ancestry cluster had fewer N-insertions in productive TCRs, according to a later genetic analysis. A cluster of highly shared sequence variants was judged likely to be a technical artifact of the sequencing pipeline.

Library method: the immunoSEQ multiplex PCR assay. A mixture of 60 forward primers for TCR Vbeta segments and 13 reverse primers for TCR Jbeta segments was used in the multiplex PCR. A multiplex PCR assay on genomic DNA amplified the CDR3 region of rearranged TCR beta genes. The amplified TCR beta libraries were sequenced on the Illumina HiSeq System as 87-base-pair reads. Under the source paper's analysis protocol: In a later analysis, tens of millions of unique TCR beta chains were counted across the 690 or so repertoires, and roughly 11 million of these chains were shared by at least two donors. Raw reads were error-corrected and collapsed into unique sequences by a nearest-neighbor algorithm in which closely related sequences were merged to remove PCR and sequencing errors. V, D and J gene segments were assigned by aligning CDR3 sequences to IMGT reference sequences. For a sequence to be retained, a match of at least six nucleotides to both a V gene segment and a J gene segment was required. A rearrangement counted as productive if the CDR3 had no stop codons and remained in frame with V and J, and every other rearrangement counted as non-productive. Following IMGT convention, CDR3 was defined as the stretch from the second conserved V-encoded cysteine up to the conserved J-encoded phenylalanine. The earlier analysis of about 590 of the donors excluded sequences that lacked an unambiguous match to a single V gene segment. An earlier analysis of a few hundred of the donors classified V segments as functional when productive rearrangements were above 56.7% and as segregating when the standard deviation between donors was above 5%. A statistical classification framework was developed to diagnose cytomegalovirus status using the catalog of TCR beta chain sequences. In a later analysis, V and J genes were assigned by comparing TCR nucleotide sequences against IMGT/GENE-DB human TR gene sequences. In a later analysis, CDR3 sequences and most-parsimonious VDJ recombination scenarios were assigned using the TCRdist pipeline. A later analysis defined each TCR beta chain by its CDR3 amino acid sequence plus V-gene family, and excluded reads lacking a unique V-gene family. A later analysis removed over 500 highly shared, low-generation-probability nucleotide sequences to deal with suspected cross-contamination and a sequencing artifact. In a later analysis, a clonal expansion index for each public chain was calculated from normalized within-repertoire ranks of inferred template counts. In a later analysis, generation probabilities were computed using a VDJ recombination model fitted to out-of-frame rearrangements, and the results were checked against IGoR. A later analysis scored TCR-TCR, TCR-HLA and TCR-CMV co-occurrence with hypergeometric tests, applying a repertoire-size bias correction to TCR pairs. A later analysis estimated false discovery rates by permuting HLA or CMV assignments 20 times. In a later analysis, co-occurring TCRs were grouped using DBSCAN, and TCRdist sequence similarity was added for clustering within HLA-allele-positive subsets. Repertoires with fewer than 30,000 or more than 120,000 public chains, plus five repertoires with anomalous nucleotide sharing, were excluded from co-occurrence clustering. In its TCRdb copy, this immuneACCESS table keeps in-frame sequences only and misses some clones. Where compared with another copy, unresolved V genes explain less than half of these, and the others have no known cause. V and J calls and clone size follow that table, whereas D and trimming were derived from the DNA. The sample data list roughly 200,000 clones, and 76% of these were observed just once. The ten largest clones take up about 0.63% of the sample.

This clone was counted only a few times. No cognate antigen has been identified for it. No much larger clone is present one base from it, and per-base qualities are unavailable. In total, roughly 670 healthy bone marrow donors made up the cohort. Cohort members were all nominally healthy when sampled, although unrecorded immune exposures were likely present. The donor was CMV seronegative and belonged to the group of around 350 seronegative cohort members. Each donor provided a peripheral blood sample, and peripheral blood mononuclear cells were used for TCR beta sequencing. Genomic DNA was extracted from the blood cell samples with the Qiagen DNeasy Blood Extraction Kit. The sample comprised PBMCs. The receptor comes from a man between 18 and 35 years old in good health and CMV-seronegative.

This receptor carries the CDR3 CANTKTTGDQPQHF. Here is the DNA: TGTGCCAACACGAAAACGACAGGGGATCAGCCCCAGCATTTT. The rearrangement joined TRBV14 to TRBJ1-5; 8 bases in the junction line up with TRBD1. From the cysteine up to the phenylalanine, the CDR3 has a length of 14 residues. The entry retains the CDR3 DNA only, 42 bases that are in frame from base 1. The V end gives up 10 bases and the J end 5 bases, leaving 10 bases in the junction not matched to a gene. From a lookup of the germline V gene, CDR1 and CDR2 are SGHDN and FVKESK. With all but the CDR3 taken from the reference TRBV14 and TRBJ1-5 genes, the full variable domain is: EAGVTQFPSHSVIEKGQTVTLRCDPISGHDNLYWYRRVMGKEIKFLLHFVKESKQDESGMPNNRFLAERTGGTYSTLKVQPAELEDSGVYFCANTKTTGDQPQHFGDGTRLSIL.